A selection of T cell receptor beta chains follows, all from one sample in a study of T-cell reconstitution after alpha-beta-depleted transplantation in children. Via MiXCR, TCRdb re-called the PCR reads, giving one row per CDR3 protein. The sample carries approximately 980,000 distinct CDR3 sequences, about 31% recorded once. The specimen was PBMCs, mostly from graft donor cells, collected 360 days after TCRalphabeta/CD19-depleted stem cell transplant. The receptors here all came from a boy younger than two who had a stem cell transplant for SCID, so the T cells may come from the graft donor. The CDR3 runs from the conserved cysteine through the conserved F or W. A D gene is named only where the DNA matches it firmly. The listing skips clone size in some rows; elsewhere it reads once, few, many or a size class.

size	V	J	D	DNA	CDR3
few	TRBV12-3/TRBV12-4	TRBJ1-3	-	TGTGCCAGCGGTTCAGGGGCCCACTCTGGAAACACCATATATTTT	CASGSGAHSGNTIYF
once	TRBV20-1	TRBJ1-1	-	TGCAGTGCTAGTGTGCGGGCCTACACTGAAGCTTTCTTT	CSASVRAYTEAFF
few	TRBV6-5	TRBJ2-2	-	TGTGCCAGCAGTTACGGGCGGTTAGCCGGGTTGAACACCGGGGAGCTGTTTTTT	CASSYGRLAGLNTGELFF
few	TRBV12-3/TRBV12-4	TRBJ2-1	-	TGTGCCAGCAGCACGAGTCCTGAGCAGTTCTTC	CASSTSPEQFF
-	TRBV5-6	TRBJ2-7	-	TGTGCCAGCAGCCTGCGTGTGGGGGTCGAGCAGTACTTC	CASSLRVGVEQYF
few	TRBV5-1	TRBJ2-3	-	TGCGCCAGCAGCTTGGCGGATGCGAGGGCGCGTCGGGATACGCAGTATTTT	CASSLADARARRDTQYF
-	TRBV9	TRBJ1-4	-	TGTGCCAGCAGCCTGGATGGGTTAGCAGCTAATGAAAAACTGTTTTTT	CASSLDGLAANEKLFF
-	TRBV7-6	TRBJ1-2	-	TGTGCCAGCAGCTTAGGAAGTAGCCTTAACTATGGCTACACCTTC	CASSLGSSLNYGYTF
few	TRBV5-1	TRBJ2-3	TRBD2	TGCGCCAGCAGCTTCCCGGGACTAGCGGGGGGGCGCACAGATACGCAGTATTTT	CASSFPGLAGGRTDTQYF
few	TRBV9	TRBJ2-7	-	TGTGCCAGCAGCGTAGGAGGGACCCCCTACGAGCAGTACTTC	CASSVGGTPYEQYF
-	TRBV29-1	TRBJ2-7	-	TGCAGCGTCGTTAACGGGATTCTTCCCTCCTACGAGCAGTACTTC	CSVVNGILPSYEQYF
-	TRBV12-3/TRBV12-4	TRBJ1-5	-	TGTGCCAGCAGTTTAACGCCAGGGTATAGCAATCAGCCCCAGCATTTT	CASSLTPGYSNQPQHF
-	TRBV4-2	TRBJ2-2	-	TGTGCCAGCAGCCAACCCAGGGACACCGGGGAGCTGTTTTTT	CASSQPRDTGELFF
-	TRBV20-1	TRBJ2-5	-	TGCAGTGCTAGCCCGACCGGGACATACCAAGAGACCCAGTACTTC	CSASPTGTYQETQYF
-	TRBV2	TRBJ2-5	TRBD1	TGTGCCGGAGAAGACCGCAACATAGGGGACAGGGGGGAGACCCAGTACTTC	CAGEDRNIGDRGETQYF
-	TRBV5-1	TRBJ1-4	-	TGCGCCAGCAGCTTGAGGTTTGGGGCAGCTTTTAATGAAAAACTGTTTTTT	CASSLRFGAAFNEKLFF
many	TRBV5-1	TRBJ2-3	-	TGCGCCAGCAGCTACCCAGGAGGCACAGATACGCAGTATTTT	CASSYPGGTDTQYF
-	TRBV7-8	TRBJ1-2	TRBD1	TGTGCCAGCAGCAGGGACAGGGTTGGTTATGGCTACACCTTC	CASSRDRVGYGYTF
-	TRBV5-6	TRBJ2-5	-	TGTGCCAGCAGCTTGTGGGGGCGGGTTACCCAAGAGACCCAGTACTTC	CASSLWGRVTQETQYF
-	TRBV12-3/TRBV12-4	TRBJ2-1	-	TGTGCCAGCAGTTTTCCGTTGTTTGGTTCCGGTCTCGGGGGTAATGAGCAGTTCTTC	CASSFPLFGSGLGGNEQFF
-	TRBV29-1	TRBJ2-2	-	TGCAGCGTTGTTTTATGGTCCGGGGAGCTGTTTTTT	CSVVLWSGELFF
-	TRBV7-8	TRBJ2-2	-	TGTGCCATCCGTCGGGGCGACGCGAACACCGGGGAGCTGTTTTTT	CAIRRGDANTGELFF
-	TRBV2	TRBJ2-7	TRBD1	TGTGCCAGCGACGCGCGCAGGGGGCTAGGGGAGCAGTACTTC	CASDARRGLGEQYF
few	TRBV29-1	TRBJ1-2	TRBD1	TGCAGCGTTGACCAGCACGGACAGGGGCCTTCTAACTATGGCTACACCTTC	CSVDQHGQGPSNYGYTF
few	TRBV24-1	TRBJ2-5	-	TGTGCCACCAGTGAAAACTACGGACAGATAGGGACCCAGTACTTC	CATSENYGQIGTQYF
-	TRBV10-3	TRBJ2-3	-	TGTGCCATCAGTAACCAGGGACCTAGCACAGATACGCAGTATTTT	CAISNQGPSTDTQYF
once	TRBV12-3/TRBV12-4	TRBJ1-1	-	TGTGCCAGCAGTTTAGAGGGGACACTGAACACTGAAGCTTTCTTT	CASSLEGTLNTEAFF
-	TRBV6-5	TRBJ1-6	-	TGTGCCAGCAGTTACTCGAACCCCGGGATGGGTTCACCCCTCCACTTT	CASSYSNPGMGSPLHF
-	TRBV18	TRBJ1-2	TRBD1	TGTGCCAGCTCACCGGACAGGGCCCCCGCTAACTATGGCTACACCTTC	CASSPDRAPANYGYTF
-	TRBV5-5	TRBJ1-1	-	TGTGCCAGCAACCAACCGGGAAGGAACACTGAAGCTTTCTTT	CASNQPGRNTEAFF
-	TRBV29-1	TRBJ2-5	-	TGCAGCGTTGAAAATGAGCGGAGACAGACCCAGTACTTC	CSVENERRQTQYF
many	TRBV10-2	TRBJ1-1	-	TGCGCCAGCAGTGAGTCGCCATACCTGAACACTGAAGCTTTCTTT	CASSESPYLNTEAFF
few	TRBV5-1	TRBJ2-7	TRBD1	TGCGCCAGCAGCTTGGGATTGAGGACAGGGGGGATCTACGAGCAGTACTTC	CASSLGLRTGGIYEQYF
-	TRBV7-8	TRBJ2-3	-	TGTGCCAGCCGAACCCGGGGTGTGGGGAAACCGGATACGCAGTATTTT	CASRTRGVGKPDTQYF
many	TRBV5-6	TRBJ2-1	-	TGTGCCAGCGACCTGTGGGGGGTGAATGAGCAGTTCTTC	CASDLWGVNEQFF
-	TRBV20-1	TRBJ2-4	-	TGCAGTGCTAGAGATGGGGGGCCCCTAGCCAAAAACATTCAGTACTTC	CSARDGGPLAKNIQYF
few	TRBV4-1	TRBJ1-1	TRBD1	TGCGCCAGCAGCCAAGGCCCCAGGGGGAGGACTGAAGCTTTCTTT	CASSQGPRGRTEAFF
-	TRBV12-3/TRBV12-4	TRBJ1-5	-	TGTGCCAGCAGTTCTAATAGGGGTCATCAGCCCCAGCATTTT	CASSSNRGHQPQHF
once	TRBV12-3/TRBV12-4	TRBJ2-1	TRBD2	TGTGCCAGCAGCCCGCAACTAGCGGGGGGATACAATGAGCAGTTCTTC	CASSPQLAGGYNEQFF
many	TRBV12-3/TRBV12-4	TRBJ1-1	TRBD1	TGTGCCAGCAGTTTGACAGGGGCGAACACTGAAGCTTTCTTT	CASSLTGANTEAFF
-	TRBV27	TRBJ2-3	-	TGTGCCAGCAGTTATCAGGGACTCGGCACAGATACGCAGTATTTT	CASSYQGLGTDTQYF
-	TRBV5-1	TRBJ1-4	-	TGCGCCAGCAGCTCGGGCCCCTCTGCAACTAATGAAAAACTGTTTTTT	CASSSGPSATNEKLFF
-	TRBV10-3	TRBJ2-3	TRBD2	TGTGCCATCAGTGATTTCGGACTAGCGGGGGGGCCGACGACAGATACGCAGTATTTT	CAISDFGLAGGPTTDTQYF
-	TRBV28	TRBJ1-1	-	TGTGCCAGCAGTTTAGGTGCGGCGATGAACACTGAAGCTTTCTTT	CASSLGAAMNTEAFF
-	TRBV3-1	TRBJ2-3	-	TGTGCCAGCAGCCAGCACCAGGTGCAGGATACGCAGTATTTT	CASSQHQVQDTQYF
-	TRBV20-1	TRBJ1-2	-	TGCAGTGCTAGGGGGACTACAGGTCCCGGGGGCTACACCTTC	CSARGTTGPGGYTF
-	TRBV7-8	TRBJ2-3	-	TGTGCCAGCAGCTTAGCTGGGAGGACTGTTAGCACAGATACGCAGTATTTT	CASSLAGRTVSTDTQYF
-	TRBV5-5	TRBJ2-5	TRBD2	TGTGCCAGCAGCTTAACCGGGACTACCTTTTGGGAGACCCAGTACTTC	CASSLTGTTFWETQYF
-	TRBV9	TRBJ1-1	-	TGTGCCAGCAGCCCTCTAGGCAGGGCGAACACTGAAGCTTTCTTT	CASSPLGRANTEAFF